This T cell receptor (beta chain) is from a study of Ad26.COV2.S vaccination and SARS-CoV-2 variants. Findings and caveats of the study: Recipients of either vaccine or placebo displayed similar breadth of non-spike TCRs. Spike-specific TCR breadth in vaccine recipients exceeded that seen in placebo recipients.

Clones were sequenced by immunoSEQ multiplex PCR, and TCRdb holds only the in-frame ones, with some missing. This sample carries about 350,000 clones, about 91% of them seen once, and the ten largest clones take 3.5% to 4.5%. Concerning this clone: The antigen is not known.

This TCR came from a human donor who had recovered from COVID-19. Sample: peripheral blood, taken after recovery from COVID-19.

The CDR3 nucleotides are TGTGCCAGCAGTTACTCGGGACTAGCTCCCAACAATGAGCAGTTCTTC. This encodes CASSYSGLAPNNEQFF. The chain uses TRBV6-5 and TRBJ2-1; 9 bases line up with TRBD2. This CDR3 contains 16 residues. Germline assignment: CDR1 MNHEY and CDR2 SVGAGI. The junction had 5 bases not matched to a gene; V was cut back by 0 bases and J by 5 bases.